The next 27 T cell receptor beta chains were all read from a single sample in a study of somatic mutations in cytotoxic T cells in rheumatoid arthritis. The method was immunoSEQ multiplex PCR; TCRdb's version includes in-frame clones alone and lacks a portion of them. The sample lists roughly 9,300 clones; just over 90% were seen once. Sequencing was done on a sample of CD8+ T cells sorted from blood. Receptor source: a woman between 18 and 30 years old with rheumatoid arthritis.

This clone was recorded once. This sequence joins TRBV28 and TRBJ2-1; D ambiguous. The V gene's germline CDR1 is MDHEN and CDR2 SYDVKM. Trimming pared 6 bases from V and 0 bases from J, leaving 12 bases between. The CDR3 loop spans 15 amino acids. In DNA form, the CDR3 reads TGTGCCAGCAGGGAAAGAGGCAGCTCCTACAATGAGCAGTTCTTC. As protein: CASRERGSSYNEQFF.

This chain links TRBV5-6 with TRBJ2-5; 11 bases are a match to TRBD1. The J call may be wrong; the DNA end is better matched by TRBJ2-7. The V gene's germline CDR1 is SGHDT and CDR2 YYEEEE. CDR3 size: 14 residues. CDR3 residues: CASSEDRGRNEQYF. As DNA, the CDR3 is TGTGCCAGCAGCGAGGACAGGGGGCGGAACGAGCAGTACTTC.

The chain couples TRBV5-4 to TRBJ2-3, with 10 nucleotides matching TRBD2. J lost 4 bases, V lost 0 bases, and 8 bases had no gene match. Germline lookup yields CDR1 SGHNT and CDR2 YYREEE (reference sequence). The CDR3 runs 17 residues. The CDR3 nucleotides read TGTGCCAGCAGCTTGGGCACCAGCGGGGGGGGCCCAGATACGCAGTATTTT. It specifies CASSLGTSGGGPDTQYF.

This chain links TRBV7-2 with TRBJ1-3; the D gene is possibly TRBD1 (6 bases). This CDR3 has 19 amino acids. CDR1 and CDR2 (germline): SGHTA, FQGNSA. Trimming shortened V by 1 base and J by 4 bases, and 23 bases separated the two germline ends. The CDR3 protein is CASSLVSGVNPLGGNTIYF. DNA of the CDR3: TGTGCCAGCAGCTTAGTCTCAGGGGTCAACCCTCTCGGAGGAAACACCATATATTTT.

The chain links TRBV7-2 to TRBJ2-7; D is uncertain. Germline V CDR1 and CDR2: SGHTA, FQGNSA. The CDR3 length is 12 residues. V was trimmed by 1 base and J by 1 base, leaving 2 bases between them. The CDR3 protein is CASSLVSYEQYF. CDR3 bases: TGTGCCAGCAGCTTAGTATCCTACGAGCAGTACTTC. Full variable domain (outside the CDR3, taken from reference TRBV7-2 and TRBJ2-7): GAGVSQSPSNKVTEKGKDVELRCDPISGHTALYWYRQSLGQGLEFLIYFQGNSAPDKSGLPSDRFSAERTGGSVSTLTIQRTQQEDSAVYLCASSLVSYEQYFGPGTRLTVT.

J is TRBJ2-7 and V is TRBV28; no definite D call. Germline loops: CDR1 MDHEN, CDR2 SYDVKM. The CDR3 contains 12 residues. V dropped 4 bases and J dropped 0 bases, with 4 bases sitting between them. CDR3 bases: TGTGCCAGCAGTTCTAACTCCTACGAGCAGTACTTC. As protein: CASSSNSYEQYF.

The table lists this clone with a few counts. For the CDR3, the DNA is TGTGCCAGCAGCCGTGATAGCGGGAGCCGGGTCGAGCAGTACTTC. This codes for CASSRDSGSRVEQYF. The rearrangement joins TRBV28 to TRBJ2-7, with 9 bases matching TRBD2. The germline gives CDR1 MDHEN, CDR2 SYDVKM. The CDR3 is made up of 15 amino acids. The J segment lost 6 bases and the V segment lost 6 bases, leaving 12 bases of the junction unmatched.

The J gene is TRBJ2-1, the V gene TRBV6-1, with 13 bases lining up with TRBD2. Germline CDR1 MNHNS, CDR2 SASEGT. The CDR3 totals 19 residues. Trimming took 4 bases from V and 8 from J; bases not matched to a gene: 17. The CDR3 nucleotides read TGTGCCAGCAGTGGATTCTACACGAGGGGGACTAGCGGGATATATGAGCAGTTCTTC. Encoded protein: CASSGFYTRGTSGIYEQFF.

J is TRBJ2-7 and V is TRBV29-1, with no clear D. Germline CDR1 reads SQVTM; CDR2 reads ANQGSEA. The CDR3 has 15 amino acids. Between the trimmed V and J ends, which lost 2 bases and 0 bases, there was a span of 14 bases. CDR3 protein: CSVEHPTQSSYEQYF. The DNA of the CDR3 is TGCAGCGTTGAACATCCGACACAAAGCTCCTACGAGCAGTACTTC.

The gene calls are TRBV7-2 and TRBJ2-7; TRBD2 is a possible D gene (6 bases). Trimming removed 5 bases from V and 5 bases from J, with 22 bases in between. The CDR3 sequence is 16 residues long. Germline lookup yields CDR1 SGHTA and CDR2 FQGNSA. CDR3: CASSPLRVPRGNEQYF. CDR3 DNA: TGTGCCAGCAGCCCACTCAGGGTTCCCCGGGGGAACGAGCAGTACTTC.

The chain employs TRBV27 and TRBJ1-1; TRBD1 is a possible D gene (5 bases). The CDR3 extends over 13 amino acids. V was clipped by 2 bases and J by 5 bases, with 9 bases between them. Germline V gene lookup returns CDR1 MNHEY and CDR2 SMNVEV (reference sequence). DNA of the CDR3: TGTGCCAGCAGTTTAGGCAGGGAAACTGAAGCTTTCTTT. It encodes CASSLGRETEAFF.

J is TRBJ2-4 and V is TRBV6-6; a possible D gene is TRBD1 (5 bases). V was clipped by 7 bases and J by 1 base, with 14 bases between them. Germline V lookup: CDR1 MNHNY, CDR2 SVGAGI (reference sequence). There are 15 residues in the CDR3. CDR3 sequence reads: CASTGHDTAKNIQYF. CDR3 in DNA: TGTGCCAGCACCGGACATGATACGGCCAAAAACATTCAGTACTTC.

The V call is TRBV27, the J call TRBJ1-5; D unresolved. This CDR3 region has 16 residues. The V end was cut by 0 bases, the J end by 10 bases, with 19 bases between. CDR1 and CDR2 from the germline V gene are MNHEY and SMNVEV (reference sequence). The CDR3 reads CASSLSWAGLLEPQHF. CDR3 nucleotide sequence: TGTGCCAGCAGTTTATCGTGGGCGGGCCTTTTAGAACCCCAGCATTTT.

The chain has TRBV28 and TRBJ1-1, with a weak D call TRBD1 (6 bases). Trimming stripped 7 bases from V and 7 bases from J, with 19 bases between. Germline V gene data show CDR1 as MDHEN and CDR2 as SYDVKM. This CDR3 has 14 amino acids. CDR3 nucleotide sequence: TGTGCCAGCATAGACCCGGACAGATTCTTTGAAGCTTTCTTT. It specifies CASIDPDRFFEAFF. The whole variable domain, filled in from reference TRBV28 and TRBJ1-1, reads DVKVTQSSRYLVKRTGEKVFLECVQDMDHENMFWYRQDPGLGLRLIYFSYDVKMKEKGDIPEGYSVSREKKERFSLILESASTNQTSMYLCASIDPDRFFEAFFGQGTRLTVV.

The CDR3 nucleotides are TGTGCCAGCAGTTACGGCGGGTGGAATCAGCCCCAGCATTTT. Amino acid sequence: CASSYGGWNQPQHF. This chain links TRBV6-5 with TRBJ1-5; D call uncertain. Germline V lookup: CDR1 MNHEY, CDR2 SVGAGI. The CDR3 length is 14 residues. The ends were cut back, 2 bases at V and 4 bases at J, with 9 bases in the middle.

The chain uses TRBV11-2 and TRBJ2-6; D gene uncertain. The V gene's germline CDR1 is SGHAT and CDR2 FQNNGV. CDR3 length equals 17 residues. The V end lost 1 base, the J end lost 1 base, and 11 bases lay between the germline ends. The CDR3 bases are TGTGCCAGCAGCTTAGGAGGCGTGTTTTCTGGGGCCAACGTCCTGACTTTC. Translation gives CASSLGGVFSGANVLTF.

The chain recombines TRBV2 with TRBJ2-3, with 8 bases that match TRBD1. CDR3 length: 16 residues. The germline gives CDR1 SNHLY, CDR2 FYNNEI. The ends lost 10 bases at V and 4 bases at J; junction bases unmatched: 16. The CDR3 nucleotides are TGTGCCATTCCACCTCTATCCCAGGGGGCAGCAGATACGCAGTATTTT. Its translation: CAIPPLSQGAADTQYF.

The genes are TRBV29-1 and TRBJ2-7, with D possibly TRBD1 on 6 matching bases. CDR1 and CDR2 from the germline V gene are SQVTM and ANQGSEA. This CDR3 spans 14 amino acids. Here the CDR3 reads CRTSGTPSAYEQYF. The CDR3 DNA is TGCAGAACTTCTGGGACACCCAGCGCCTACGAGCAGTACTTC.

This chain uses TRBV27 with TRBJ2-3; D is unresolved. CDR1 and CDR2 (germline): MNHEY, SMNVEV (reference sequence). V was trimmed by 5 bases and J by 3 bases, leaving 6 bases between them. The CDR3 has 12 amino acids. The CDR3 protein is CASSPETDTQYF. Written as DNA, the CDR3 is TGTGCCAGCAGTCCGGAGACAGATACGCAGTATTTT.

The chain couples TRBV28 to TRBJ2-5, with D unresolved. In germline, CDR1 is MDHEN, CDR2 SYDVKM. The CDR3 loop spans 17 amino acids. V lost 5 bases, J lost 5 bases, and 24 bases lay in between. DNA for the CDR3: TGTGCCAGCAGTCCCTACTACGACTCTTCTGGGTTGGAGACCCAGTACTTC. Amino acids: CASSPYYDSSGLETQYF.

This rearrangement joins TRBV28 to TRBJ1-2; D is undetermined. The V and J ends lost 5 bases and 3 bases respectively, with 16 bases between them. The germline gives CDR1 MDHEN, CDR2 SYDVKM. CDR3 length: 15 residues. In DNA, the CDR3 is TGTGCCAGCAGTACCTACCATCTACGGGACTATGGCTACACCTTC. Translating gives CASSTYHLRDYGYTF.

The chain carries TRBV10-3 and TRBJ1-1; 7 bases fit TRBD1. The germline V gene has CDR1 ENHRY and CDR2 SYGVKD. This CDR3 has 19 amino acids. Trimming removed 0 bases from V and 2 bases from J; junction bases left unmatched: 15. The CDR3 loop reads CAISESMTGLYEKNTEAFF. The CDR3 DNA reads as TGTGCCATCAGTGAGTCGATGACAGGGCTCTACGAAAAAAACACTGAAGCTTTCTTT.

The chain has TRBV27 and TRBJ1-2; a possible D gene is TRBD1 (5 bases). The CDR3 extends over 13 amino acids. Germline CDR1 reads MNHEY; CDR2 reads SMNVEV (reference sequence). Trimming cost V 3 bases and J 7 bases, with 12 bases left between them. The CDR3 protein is CASSLQGAAGYTF. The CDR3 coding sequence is TGTGCCAGCAGTTTGCAGGGTGCGGCTGGCTACACCTTC.

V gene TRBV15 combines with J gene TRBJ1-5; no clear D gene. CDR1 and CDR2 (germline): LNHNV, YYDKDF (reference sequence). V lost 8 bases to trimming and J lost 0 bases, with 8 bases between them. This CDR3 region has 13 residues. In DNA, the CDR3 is TGTGCCACCGGAGGCGGTAGCAATCAGCCCCAGCATTTT. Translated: CATGGGSNQPQHF.

The CDR3 loop reads CASSGTGGSGANVLTF. In DNA form, the CDR3 reads TGTGCCAGCAGTGGGACAGGGGGCTCTGGGGCCAACGTCCTGACTTTC. The chain links TRBV6-4 to TRBJ2-6; TRBD1 matches at 10 bases. J gave up 0 bases and V 4 bases, and 0 bases lay outside the gene matches. In germline, CDR1 is MRHNA, CDR2 SNTAGT. This CDR3 is built from 16 residues.

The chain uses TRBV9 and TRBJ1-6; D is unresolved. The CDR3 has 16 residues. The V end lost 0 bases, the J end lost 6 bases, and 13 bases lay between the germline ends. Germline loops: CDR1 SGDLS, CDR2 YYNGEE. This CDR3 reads CASSVGIAEGNSPLHF. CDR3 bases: TGTGCCAGCAGCGTAGGGATCGCCGAGGGTAATTCACCCCTCCACTTT.

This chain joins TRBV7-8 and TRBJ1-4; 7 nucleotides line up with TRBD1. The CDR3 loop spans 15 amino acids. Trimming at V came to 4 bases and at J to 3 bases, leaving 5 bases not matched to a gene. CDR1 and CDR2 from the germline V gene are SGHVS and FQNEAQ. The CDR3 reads CASSSYRGPNEKLFF. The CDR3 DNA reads TGTGCCAGCAGCTCCTACAGGGGACCTAATGAAAAACTGTTTTTT.